A single sample gave rise to the 9 T cell receptor beta chains below, sequenced in a study of regulatory T cells in long-lasting Graves disease. Both iRepertoire HTBI primers and Arm-PCR of CDR3 regions were used to build the TCR beta libraries. TCRdb re-called the multiplex PCR reads through MiXCR, storing one row per CDR3 protein. The table has fewer than 500,000 distinct CDR3 sequences, about 16% seen once. Time point noted: newly diagnosed GD, antithyroid drugs for less than 3 months. Generation of the TCR library employed RNA extracted from PBMCs. These data were also reused for a study on T cells in Graves' hyperthyroidism and ophthalmopathy.

Sequenced material: peripheral blood mononuclear cells (PBMCs), taken at new diagnosis, from a patient treated with antithyroid drugs. These receptors were collected from a man aged 35 to 55 with Graves disease.

This clonotype was observed many times. The V and J genes are TRBV12-5 and TRBJ2-1; 10 nucleotides align to TRBD1. The CDR3 runs 19 residues. Germline CDR1 and CDR2: LGHNT and FRNRAP. With V trimmed by 6 bases and J by 6 bases, 20 bases remained unmatched. The CDR3 coding sequence is TGTGCTAGTGGCACCGGGACAGGGGAAACGTGGGGCGGTGGCAATGAGCAGTTCTTC. It codes for CASGTGTGETWGGGNEQFF.

This clonotype has just a few counts. The chain carries TRBV5-1 and TRBJ2-1, with D perhaps TRBD1 (6 bases). Germline V gene data show CDR1 as SGHRS and CDR2 as YFSETQ. This CDR3 spans 13 amino acids. V was pared by 2 bases and J by 9 bases, with 12 bases between. This chain's CDR3 is CASSFPGETEQFF. CDR3 bases: TGCGCCAGCAGCTTCCCAGGGGAAACTGAGCAGTTCTTC.

This clonotype was counted many times. This chain uses TRBV5-1 with TRBJ2-3, with 8 nucleotides matching TRBD2. This CDR3 region has 14 residues. In germline, CDR1 is SGHRS, CDR2 YFSETQ. With V trimmed by 6 bases and J by 6 bases, 9 bases remained unmatched. The CDR3: CASTRSGIGDTQYF. Written as DNA, the CDR3 is TGCGCCAGCACCCGTAGCGGGATCGGTGATACGCAGTATTTT.

The chain couples TRBV5-1 to TRBJ2-2; D might be TRBD1 (6 bases). This CDR3 spans 15 amino acids. Trimming stripped 5 bases from V and 0 bases from J, with 11 bases between. The V gene's germline CDR1 is SGHRS and CDR2 YFSETQ. Written as DNA, the CDR3 is TGCGCCAGCAGATACAGGGCTACGAACACCGGGGAGCTGTTTTTT. This encodes CASRYRATNTGELFF.

This clonotype was seen a handful of times. The CDR3 reads CASSLAGGTWETQYF. DNA for the CDR3: TGTGCCAGCAGTTTAGCGGGAGGCACTTGGGAGACCCAGTACTTC. The chain combines TRBV12-3 or TRBV12-4 with TRBJ2-1; perhaps TRBD2 as D (6 bases). The J call is in doubt because the DNA end fits TRBJ2-5 better. CDR3 length: 15 amino acids.

This clonotype was seen a few times. The rearrangement links TRBV2 to TRBJ2-6, with D uncertain. CDR3 length: 15 amino acids. V was trimmed by 7 bases and J by 2 bases, leaving 12 bases between them. Germline CDR1 and CDR2: SNHLY and FYNNEI. CDR3 DNA: TGTGCCAGCATAGTGAGGCGCCCTGGGGCCAACGTCCTGACTTTC. The encoded protein is CASIVRRPGANVLTF.

This clonotype was counted many times. The genes are TRBV7-2 and TRBJ2-1, with no clear D. V was trimmed by 5 bases and J by 3 bases, leaving 14 bases between them. The CDR3 consists of 15 residues. Germline V gene data show CDR1 as SGHTA and CDR2 as FQGNSA. The CDR3 DNA is TGTGCCAGCAGCCCCTCGGGCCGATACTACAATGAGCAGTTCTTC. Protein product: CASSPSGRYYNEQFF.

As regards this clonotype: A clone one base away is much larger, so this may be a read error. The CDR3 bases are TGTGCCAGTAGGGGGGATACCTGGGGACTGAACACCGGGGAGCTGGTTTTT. Translated: CASRGDTWGLNTGELVF. The genes are TRBV2 and TRBJ2-2; the D call may be TRBD1 or TRBD2 (6 bases each). This CDR3 contains 17 residues. Germline V gene data show CDR1 as SNHLY and CDR2 as FYNNEI.

This clonotype appeared many times. The rearrangement joins TRBV7-2 to TRBJ2-7; D gene ambiguous. The CDR3 is made up of 13 amino acids. Looked up from germline, CDR1 is SGHTA and CDR2 is FQGNSA. Trimming cost V 1 base and J 2 bases, with 6 bases left between them. The CDR3 here is CASSLDNPYEQYF. DNA of the CDR3: TGTGCCAGCAGCTTAGACAATCCCTACGAGCAGTACTTC.